What follows are 27 T cell receptor beta chains derived from one specimen sequenced in a study of control samples from healthy donors and cancer patients. TCRdb's table, derived via immunoSEQ multiplex PCR, lists solely in-frame clones and lacks some. The sample consists of about 69,000 clones, around 84% of them appearing once. The sample consisted of PBMCs. Receptor source: a woman between 45 and 65 years old with lung cancer.

The chain combines TRBV12-5 with TRBJ2-7; TRBD1 matches 9 bases. Germline assignment: CDR1 LGHNT and CDR2 FRNRAP. This CDR3 is built from 17 residues. Losses at the gene ends were 4 bases for V and 4 bases for J; bases not matched to a gene: 14. CDR3 sequence: CASGSATGDRVTYEQYF. The CDR3 DNA reads as TGTGCTAGTGGTTCCGCCACCGGGGACAGGGTTACTTACGAGCAGTACTTC.

The chain uses TRBV11-3 and TRBJ2-7; TRBD1 matches at 9 bases. Germline assignment: CDR1 SGHNT and CDR2 YENEEA. This CDR3 region has 15 residues. Germline trimming cut 1 base from V and 3 bases from J; bases unmatched to any gene: 4. CDR3 nucleotide sequence: TGTGCCAGCAGCTTAGGGACAGGGGCCAGCTACGAGCAGTACTTC. Residues: CASSLGTGASYEQYF.

The chain uses TRBV2 and TRBJ1-5; unclear D gene. Germline V gene lookup returns CDR1 SNHLY and CDR2 FYNNEI. The CDR3 loop spans 14 amino acids. Trimming cost V 0 bases and J 7 bases, with 10 bases left between them. The CDR3 region is CASSEALREQPQHF. CDR3 DNA sequence: TGTGCCAGCAGTGAAGCGCTTCGGGAGCAGCCCCAGCATTTT.

The chain joins TRBV21-1 to TRBJ1-1. TRBV21-1 is marked as a pseudogene. This CDR3 has 13 residues. The CDR3 loop reads CASSKTMNTEAFF. The CDR3 DNA reads as TGTGCCAGCAGCAAAACCATGAACACTGAAGCTTTCTTT.

The V gene is TRBV24-1, the J gene TRBJ2-7; D unclear. The germline V gene has CDR1 KGHDR and CDR2 SFDVKD. Trimming removed 4 bases at V and 1 base at J, with 10 bases between. This CDR3 comprises 14 residues. In DNA form, the CDR3 reads TGTGCCACCAGTGACCCTAATGAATCCTACGAGCAGTACTTC. It specifies CATSDPNESYEQYF.

The chain employs TRBV18 and TRBJ2-2, with 11 positions matching TRBD1. V shed 1 base and J 3 bases; nucleotides not matched to a gene: 1. The germline CDR1 and CDR2 sequences are KGHSH and LQKENI. The CDR3 has 16 amino acids. The CDR3 loop reads CASSPRTGGYTGELFF. The CDR3, as DNA: TGTGCCAGCTCACCACGGACAGGGGGCTACACCGGGGAGCTGTTTTTT.

DNA for the CDR3: TGTGCCAGCAGCCAAGAGGTGGGTGGGGCTGAAGAGACCCAGTACTTC. This gives the protein CASSQEVGGAEETQYF. The chain couples TRBV4-2 to TRBJ2-5, with D tentatively TRBD1 (5 bases). Germline assignment: CDR1 LGHNA and CDR2 YNFKEQ. The V end was cut by 0 bases, the J end by 3 bases, with 14 bases between. The CDR3 runs 16 residues.

This chain joins TRBV11-2 and TRBJ1-1; possibly TRBD1 for D (5 bases). Between the trimmed V and J ends, which lost 4 bases and 0 bases, there was a span of 12 bases. Germline-derived CDR1 and CDR2 are SGHAT and FQNNGV. CDR3 size: 15 residues. The CDR3 DNA sequence: TGTGCCAGCAGCTGGGGGAGGAATGTGAACACTGAAGCTTTCTTT. This gives the protein CASSWGRNVNTEAFF.

The chain recombines TRBV6-6 with TRBJ2-1; 8 bases agree with TRBD1. CDR1 is MNHNY and CDR2 is SVGAGI in the germline V gene (reference sequence). V was clipped by 5 bases and J by 4 bases; unmatched bases: 7. This CDR3 is 15 amino acids long. The CDR3 protein is CASSPDRGQYNEQFF. In DNA, the CDR3 is TGTGCCAGCAGTCCCGACAGGGGACAGTACAATGAGCAGTTCTTC.

This chain uses TRBV2 with TRBJ1-6; unclear D gene. The CDR3 runs 13 residues. Germline loops: CDR1 SNHLY, CDR2 FYNNEI. V was pared by 7 bases and J by 7 bases, with 11 bases between. The CDR3 sequence: CASIEDRNSPLHF. Here the CDR3 DNA reads TGTGCCAGCATCGAAGACCGGAATTCACCCCTCCACTTT.

The chain uses TRBV10-3 and TRBJ2-5; 7 bases are a match to TRBD1. The CDR3 extends over 14 amino acids. CDR1 is ENHRY and CDR2 is SYGVKD in the germline V gene. V was pared by 7 bases and J by 4 bases, with 9 bases of the junction left unmatched. CDR3 residues: CAIKNRGEGETQYF. The CDR3 bases are TGTGCCATCAAGAACAGGGGAGAAGGAGAGACCCAGTACTTC.

The rearrangement links TRBV30 to TRBJ2-3; D perhaps matches TRBD2 (5 bases). V was shortened by 5 bases and J by 4 bases, with 22 bases between the two germline ends. Germline CDR1 is GTSNPN and CDR2 is SVGIG (reference sequence). The CDR3 is 16 residues long. The CDR3 region is CAWGFGRTPLPDTQYF. The CDR3 nucleotides read TGTGCCTGGGGGTTTGGAAGGACTCCCCTCCCAGATACGCAGTATTTT.

The chain has TRBV7-9 and TRBJ1-2; no clear D. CDR1 SEHNR and CDR2 FQNEAQ come from the germline V gene (reference sequence). V lost 5 bases, J lost 4 bases, and 20 bases lay in between. The CDR3 loop spans 16 amino acids. The CDR3 DNA sequence: TGTGCCAGCAGCAGCTTAGCAACGGGGAAGGCCTATGGCTACACCTTC. Translated: CASSSLATGKAYGYTF.

The CDR3 nucleotides are TGTGCTAGTGGTTTGGTTGTCAGCAGGGGCGCCCACAATGAGCAGTTCTTC. It translates to CASGLVVSRGAHNEQFF. The chain carries TRBV12-5 and TRBJ2-1, with D possibly TRBD1 on 6 matching bases. Germline lookup yields CDR1 LGHNT and CDR2 FRNRAP. Trimming removed 0 bases at V and 5 bases at J, with 17 bases between. This CDR3 is 17 amino acids long. Based on the CDR3 plus reference TRBV12-5 and TRBJ2-1, the full variable domain is DARVTQTPRHKVTEMGQEVTMRCQPILGHNTVFWYRQTMMQGLELLAYFRNRAPLDDSGMPKDRFSAEMPDATLATLKIQPSEPRDSAVYFCASGLVVSRGAHNEQFFGPGTRLTVL.

The chain employs TRBV28 and TRBJ1-5, with 7 bases fitting TRBD1. J was trimmed by 10 bases and V by 10 bases; bases with no gene match: 16. The CDR3 runs 14 residues. The germline V gene has CDR1 MDHEN and CDR2 SYDVKM. Here the CDR3 reads CAISPGTVHGPQHF. The CDR3 nucleotides read TGTGCCATCTCTCCCGGGACAGTACATGGACCCCAGCATTTT.

V usage is TRBV5-8 and J usage is TRBJ1-1, with a weak D call TRBD1 (6 bases). Germline loops: CDR1 SGHTS, CDR2 YDEGEE. The CDR3 consists of 16 residues. The ends were cut back, 4 bases at V and 5 bases at J, with 21 bases in the middle. CDR3 residues: CASSPAMTGVMTEAFF. The CDR3 nucleotides are TGTGCCAGCAGCCCTGCGATGACAGGAGTGATGACTGAAGCTTTCTTT.

The genes are TRBV12-5 and TRBJ2-7; D is unresolved. Trimming removed 4 bases at V and 9 bases at J, with 13 bases between. Germline V lookup: CDR1 LGHNT, CDR2 FRNRAP. The CDR3 is made up of 12 amino acids. The CDR3 region has the DNA TGTGCTAGTGGTTCTGAGTCGCAAGGGCAGTACTTC. Encoded protein: CASGSESQGQYF.

The chain uses TRBV11-1 and TRBJ2-1; tentative D call: TRBD1 (7 bases). The CDR3 is 14 residues long. Germline CDR1 reads SGHAT; CDR2 reads FQDESV (reference sequence). Trimming stripped 2 bases from V and 6 bases from J, with 11 bases between. In nucleotides, the CDR3 is TGTGCCAGCAGCTTACAGGGGGAGGTCAATGAGCAGTTCTTC. Encoded protein: CASSLQGEVNEQFF.

This clone was recorded at least ten times. The chain couples TRBV7-2 to TRBJ1-5; D uncertain. Trimming pared 4 bases from V and 0 bases from J, leaving 16 bases between. CDR3 length: 17 residues. The V gene's germline CDR1 is SGHTA and CDR2 FQGNSA. The CDR3 sequence: CASSSIPGSLSNQPQHF. The CDR3 bases are TGTGCCAGCAGCTCGATACCGGGTTCTCTTAGCAATCAGCCCCAGCATTTT.

This clone was observed a single time. The rearrangement joins TRBV15 to TRBJ2-7; no definite D call. Trimming stripped 1 base from V and 5 bases from J, with 9 bases between. The CDR3 totals 13 residues. Germline V gene lookup returns CDR1 LNHNV and CDR2 YYDKDF (reference sequence). The CDR3 sequence is CATSRVKFHEQYF. CDR3 DNA sequence: TGTGCCACCAGCAGAGTTAAGTTCCACGAGCAGTACTTC. Filled out from reference TRBV15 and TRBJ2-7, the complete variable domain reads DAMVIQNPRYQVTQFGKPVTLSCSQTLNHNVMYWYQQKSSQAPKLLFHYYDKDFNNEADTPDNFQSRRPNTSFCFLDIRSPGLGDTAMYLCATSRVKFHEQYFGPGTRLTVT.

The rearrangement uses TRBV7-9 and TRBJ1-6; perhaps TRBD1 as D (6 bases). Germline assignment: CDR1 SEHNR and CDR2 FQNEAQ (reference sequence). Deletions cut 5 bases from V and 7 bases from J, with 15 bases between. CDR3 size: 15 residues. CDR3 sequence reads: CASSQRGAENSPLHF. CDR3 in DNA: TGTGCCAGCAGCCAACGGGGGGCGGAGAATTCACCCCTCCACTTT.

The rearrangement links TRBV9 to TRBJ2-5; 14 bases map to TRBD2. Germline assignment: CDR1 SGDLS and CDR2 YYNGEE. CDR3 length equals 20 residues. Losses at the gene ends were 2 bases for V and 2 bases for J; bases not matched to a gene: 14. CDR3 nucleotides: TGTGCCAGCAGCGTCCGCCCTCAGGCCCGACTAGCGGGGGGGCAAGAGACCCAGTACTTC. Its protein product is CASSVRPQARLAGGQETQYF.

The V call is TRBV19, the J call TRBJ2-1, with 7 positions matching TRBD1. Germline values: CDR1 LNHDA, CDR2 SQIVND (reference sequence). The CDR3 extends over 13 amino acids. The V gene end was trimmed by 5 bases and the J gene end by 8 bases; junction bases not matched to a gene: 6. CDR3 protein: CASSLRGGDEQFF. The DNA for the CDR3 is TGTGCCAGTAGTCTCCGAGGGGGCGATGAGCAGTTCTTC.

The chain links TRBV7-9 to TRBJ1-2; D not resolved. The CDR3 length is 12 residues. CDR1 is SEHNR and CDR2 is FQNEAQ in the germline V gene (reference sequence). The V end lost 8 bases, the J end lost 4 bases, and 11 bases lay between the germline ends. DNA of the CDR3: TGTGCCAGCCCTGGAACGGTCTATGGCTACACCTTC. Translation: CASPGTVYGYTF.

This clone was seen once. The chain uses TRBV2 and TRBJ2-7; 10 bases agree with TRBD1. CDR1 and CDR2 from the germline V gene are SNHLY and FYNNEI. The V segment lost 6 bases and the J segment 4 bases; nucleotides outside the gene matches: 9. The CDR3 loop spans 15 amino acids. CDR3 amino acids: CASRGFGTGAYEQYF. The CDR3 bases are TGTGCCAGCAGGGGATTCGGGACAGGGGCGTACGAGCAGTACTTC. The variable domain in full, with the rest retrieved from reference TRBV2 and TRBJ2-7, is EPEVTQTPSHQVTQMGQEVILRCVPISNHLYFYWYRQILGQKVEFLVSFYNNEISEKSEIFDDQFSVERPDGSNFTLKIRSTKLEDSAMYFCASRGFGTGAYEQYFGPGTRLTVT.

This chain joins TRBV5-6 and TRBJ2-5, with no clear D. CDR1 and CDR2 from the germline V gene are SGHDT and YYEEEE. V was trimmed by 4 bases and J by 3 bases, leaving 13 bases between them. The CDR3 has 14 residues. The CDR3 nucleotides are TGTGCCAGCAGCCTGGTCGAGAGAAAAGAGACCCAGTACTTC. It specifies CASSLVERKETQYF.

The count of this clone is one. V gene TRBV2 combines with J gene TRBJ2-5; D perhaps matches TRBD1 (6 bases). V dropped 5 bases and J dropped 5 bases, with 12 bases sitting between them. Germline V gene data show CDR1 as SNHLY and CDR2 as FYNNEI. The CDR3 sequence is 13 residues long. CDR3 coding DNA: TGTGCCAGCAGTAGAAACAGGGAGGAGACCCAGTACTTC. This sequence encodes CASSRNREETQYF. Together with reference TRBV2 and TRBJ2-5, the CDR3 gives the full variable domain: EPEVTQTPSHQVTQMGQEVILRCVPISNHLYFYWYRQILGQKVEFLVSFYNNEISEKSEIFDDQFSVERPDGSNFTLKIRSTKLEDSAMYFCASSRNREETQYFGPGTRLLVL.